This entry features one TCR beta chain sequence. These data are taken from a study of blood T cell repertoires in COVID-19. On the study more broadly: T cells, B-cell-depleted T cells, or PBMCs provided the cDNA or gDNA that served as material.

Residents of 24 US areas, aged about 18 to 89 years, made up the participants. Here immunoSEQ multiplex PCR was the method, and the copy in TCRdb shows in-frame clones only, minus some. The sample lists 250,000 or so clones, about 91% seen once, with 2.5% to 3% in the top ten. The sequenced material came from PBMCs or T cells enriched from blood (not recorded which). The TCR sequence derives from a man aged 40-49 years who had been exposed to COVID-19.

The CDR3 here is CASSLVRAPYEQYF. The CDR3 nucleotides read TGTGCCAGCAGCTTAGTCAGGGCCCCCTACGAGCAGTACTTC. The gene calls are TRBV11-2 and TRBJ2-7; D perhaps matches TRBD1 (5 bases). V lost 1 base to trimming and J lost 2 bases, with 9 bases between them. This CDR3 is 14 amino acids long. In germline, CDR1 is SGHAT, CDR2 FQNNGV.